This is a list of T cell receptor beta chains from one sample in a study of human T cells and chemical hapten exposure. TCRdb reprocessed the RACE reads with MiXCR, giving one entry per CDR3 protein. This sample has about 77,000 distinct CDR3 sequences, with around 9.4% found just once. The sequencing sample was made of whole blood. The receptors were gathered from a female donor in good health. Some clones in this sample may be carry-over from other donors' samples. CDR3s include the opening cysteine and the closing phenylalanine or tryptophan. Each record gives: V gene, J gene, CDR3 length, D gene, clone size, CDR3 DNA, CDR3 protein. The D gene is left open where the match is weak. Not every row has a clone size; where given, it reads once, few, many or a size class.

V: TRBV6-6; J: TRBJ1-5; length: 14; D: NA; size: NA; DNA: TGTGCCAGCAGTTACGAGGGGGGGCATCAGCCCCAGCATTTT; CDR3: CASSYEGGHQPQHF
V: TRBV19; J: TRBJ2-3; length: 14; D: NA; size: many; DNA: TGTGCCAGTAGTAATCGGGGGAACACAGATACGCAGTATTTT; CDR3: CASSNRGNTDTQYF
V: TRBV14; J: TRBJ2-5; length: 13; D: NA; size: once; DNA: TGTGCCAGCAGCCAAGCCAGTCGGGGGACCCAGTACTTC; CDR3: CASSQASRGTQYF
V: TRBV7-9; J: TRBJ1-1; length: 15; D: NA; size: few; DNA: TGTGCCAGCAGCTACGGTGAGCCGATGAACACTGAAGCTTTCTTT; CDR3: CASSYGEPMNTEAFF
V: TRBV12-3/TRBV12-4; J: TRBJ1-1; length: 14; D: NA; size: many; DNA: TGTGCCAGCAGGAATTCTGGGGCGCGGGGGGAAGCTTTCTTT; CDR3: CASRNSGARGEAFF
V: TRBV7-9; J: TRBJ2-7; length: 17; D: TRBD2; size: many; DNA: TGTGCCAGCAGCCAGGGACTAGCGGGGGGCCGGTCCCTCGAGCAGTACTTC; CDR3: CASSQGLAGGRSLEQYF
V: TRBV6-5; J: TRBJ1-5; length: 20; D: NA; size: few; DNA: TGTGCCAGCAGTTACGCGGCCCCTACGCTCCCGGGGGCGAGCAATCAGCCCCAGCATTTT; CDR3: CASSYAAPTLPGASNQPQHF
V: TRBV4-3; J: TRBJ1-1; length: 14; D: NA; size: NA; DNA: TGCGCCAGCAGCAGAGGGGCGTCGGGCACTGAAGCTTTCTTT; CDR3: CASSRGASGTEAFF
V: TRBV18; J: TRBJ2-5; length: 14; D: NA; size: medium-sized; DNA: TGTGCCAGCTCACCATGGGACTACCAAGAGACCCAGTACTTC; CDR3: CASSPWDYQETQYF
V: TRBV19; J: TRBJ2-3; length: 15; D: NA; size: many; DNA: TGTGCCAGTAGTATACCCAGCGGTGCCACAGATACGCAGTATTTT; CDR3: CASSIPSGATDTQYF
V: TRBV7-9; J: TRBJ2-3; length: 13; D: NA; size: many; DNA: TGTGCCAGCAGCCCTAGGGGCCCAGATACGCAGTATTTT; CDR3: CASSPRGPDTQYF
V: TRBV11-2; J: TRBJ1-6; length: 15; D: TRBD1; size: many; DNA: TGTGCCAGCAGCTTACGGGACAGCTATAATTCACCCCTCCACTTT; CDR3: CASSLRDSYNSPLHF
V: TRBV11-2; J: TRBJ2-3; length: 13; D: NA; size: many; DNA: TGTGCCAGCAGCTTAGCGGGGGCAGATACGCAGTATTTT; CDR3: CASSLAGADTQYF
V: TRBV28; J: TRBJ1-1; length: 17; D: NA; size: few; DNA: TGTGCCAGCAGTCTAGGTTATCGGGACGCGATGAACACTGAAGCTTTCTTT; CDR3: CASSLGYRDAMNTEAFF
V: TRBV20-1; J: TRBJ2-1; length: 16; D: NA; size: many; DNA: TGCAGTGCTAGAGATCTCGTGGATCGGAACGAAAATGAGCAGTTCTTC; CDR3: CSARDLVDRNENEQFF
V: TRBV6-1; J: TRBJ1-5; length: 14; D: NA; size: few; DNA: TGTGCCAGCACCCACGGGTATAGCAATCAGCCCCAGCATTTT; CDR3: CASTHGYSNQPQHF
V: TRBV10-3; J: TRBJ2-1; length: 13; D: TRBD1; size: few; DNA: TGTGCCATCAGCGCGGACAGGGACAATGAGCAGTTCTTC; CDR3: CAISADRDNEQFF
V: TRBV2; J: TRBJ2-3; length: 15; D: TRBD1; size: NA; DNA: TGTGCCAGCAGCCCGCCCACAGGGGTGGCAGATACGCAGTATTTT; CDR3: CASSPPTGVADTQYF
V: TRBV4-2; J: TRBJ2-1; length: 15; D: NA; size: many; DNA: TGTGCCAGCAGCCAAGAAGGATCAAGGGAAAATGAGCAGTTCTTC; CDR3: CASSQEGSRENEQFF
V: TRBV19; J: TRBJ2-2; length: 17; D: NA; size: few; DNA: TGTGCCAGTCTCTCTCTCAGCAGGGGGGGGAACACCGGGGAGCTGTTTTTT; CDR3: CASLSLSRGGNTGELFF
V: TRBV7-9; J: TRBJ1-1; length: 12; D: NA; size: NA; DNA: TGTGCCAGCAGCACCGGACATCCTGAAGCTTTCTTT; CDR3: CASSTGHPEAFF
V: TRBV20-1; J: TRBJ2-1; length: 13; D: NA; size: NA; DNA: TGCAGTGCCTGGCTAGGCCCTGGTGGTGAGCAGTTCTTC; CDR3: CSAWLGPGGEQFF